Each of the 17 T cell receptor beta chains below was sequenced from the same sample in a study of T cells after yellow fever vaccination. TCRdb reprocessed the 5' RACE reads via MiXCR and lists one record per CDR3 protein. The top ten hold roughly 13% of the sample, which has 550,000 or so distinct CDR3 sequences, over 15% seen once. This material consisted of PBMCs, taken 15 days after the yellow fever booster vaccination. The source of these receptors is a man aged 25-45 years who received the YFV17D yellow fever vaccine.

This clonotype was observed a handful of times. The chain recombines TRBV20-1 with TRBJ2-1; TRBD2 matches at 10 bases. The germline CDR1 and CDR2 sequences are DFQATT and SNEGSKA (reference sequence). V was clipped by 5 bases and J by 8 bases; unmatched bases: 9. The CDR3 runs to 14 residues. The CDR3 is CSAQGLAGGYEQFF. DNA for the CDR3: TGCAGTGCTCAGGGTTTAGCGGGAGGTTATGAGCAGTTCTTC.

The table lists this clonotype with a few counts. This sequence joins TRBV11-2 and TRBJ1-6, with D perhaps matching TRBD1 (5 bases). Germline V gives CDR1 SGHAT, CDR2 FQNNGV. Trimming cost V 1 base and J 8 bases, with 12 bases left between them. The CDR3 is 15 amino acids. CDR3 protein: CASSLGPGTYSPLHF. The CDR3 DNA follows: TGTGCCAGCAGCTTAGGGCCAGGGACCTATTCACCCCTCCACTTT.

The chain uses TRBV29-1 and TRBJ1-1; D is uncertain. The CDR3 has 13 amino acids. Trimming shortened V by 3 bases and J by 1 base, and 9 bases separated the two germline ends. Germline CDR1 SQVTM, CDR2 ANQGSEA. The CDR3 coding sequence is TGCAGCGTTGATTCTTACACGAACACTGAAGCTTTCTTT. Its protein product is CSVDSYTNTEAFF.

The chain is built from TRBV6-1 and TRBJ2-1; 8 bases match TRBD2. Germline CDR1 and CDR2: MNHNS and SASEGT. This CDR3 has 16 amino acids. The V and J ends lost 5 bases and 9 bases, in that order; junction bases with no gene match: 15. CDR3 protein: CASSPAGTRRDSEQFF. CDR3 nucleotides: TGTGCCAGCAGTCCCGCCGGGACTAGGAGAGATAGTGAGCAGTTCTTC.

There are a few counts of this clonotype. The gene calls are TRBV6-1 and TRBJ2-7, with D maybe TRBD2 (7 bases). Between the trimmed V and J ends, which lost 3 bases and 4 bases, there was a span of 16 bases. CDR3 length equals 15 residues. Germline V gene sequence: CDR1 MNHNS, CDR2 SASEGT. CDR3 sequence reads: CASSEGGGGHYEQYF. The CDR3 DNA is TGTGCCAGCAGTGAGGGAGGGGGGGGCCATTACGAGCAGTACTTC.

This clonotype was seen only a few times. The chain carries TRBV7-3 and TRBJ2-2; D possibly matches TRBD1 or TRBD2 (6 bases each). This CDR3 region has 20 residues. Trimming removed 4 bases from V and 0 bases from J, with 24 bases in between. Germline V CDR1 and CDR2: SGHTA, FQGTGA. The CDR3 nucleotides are TGTGCCAGCAGCTCCCTCTCTGGCCTACCGGGGGCTCCGAACACCGGGGAGCTGTTTTTT. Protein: CASSSLSGLPGAPNTGELFF.

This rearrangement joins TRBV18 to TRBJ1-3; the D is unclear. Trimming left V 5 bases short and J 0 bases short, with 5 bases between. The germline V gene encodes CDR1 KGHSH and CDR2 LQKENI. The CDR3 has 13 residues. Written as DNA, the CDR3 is TGTGCCAGCTCAGGTTCCTCTGGAAACACCATATATTTT. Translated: CASSGSSGNTIYF. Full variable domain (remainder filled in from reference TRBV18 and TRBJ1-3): NAGVMQNPRHLVRRRGQEARLRCSPMKGHSHVYWYRQLPEEGLKFMVYLQKENIIDESGMPKERFSAEFPKEGPSILRIQQVVRGDSAAYFCASSGSSGNTIYFGEGSWLTVV.

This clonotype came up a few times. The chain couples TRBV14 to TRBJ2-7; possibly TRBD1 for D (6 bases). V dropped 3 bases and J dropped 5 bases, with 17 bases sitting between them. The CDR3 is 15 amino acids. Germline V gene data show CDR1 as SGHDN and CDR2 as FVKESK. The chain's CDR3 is CASSQVLQGRHEQYF. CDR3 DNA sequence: TGTGCCAGCAGCCAGGTACTACAGGGTCGGCACGAGCAGTACTTC.

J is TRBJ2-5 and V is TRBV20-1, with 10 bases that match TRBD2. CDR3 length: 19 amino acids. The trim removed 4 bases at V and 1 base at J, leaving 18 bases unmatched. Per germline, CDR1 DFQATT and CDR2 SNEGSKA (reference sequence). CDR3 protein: CSATRGRDSGRAIQETQYF. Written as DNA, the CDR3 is TGCAGTGCTACCCGGGGCAGGGACAGCGGGAGGGCCATCCAAGAGACCCAGTACTTC.

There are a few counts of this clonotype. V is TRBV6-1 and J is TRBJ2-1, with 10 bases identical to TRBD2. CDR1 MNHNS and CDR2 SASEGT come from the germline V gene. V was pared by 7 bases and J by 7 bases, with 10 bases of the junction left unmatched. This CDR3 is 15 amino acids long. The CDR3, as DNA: TGTGCCAGCACCTCCCTAGCGGGAGAGGGAAATGAGCAGTTCTTC. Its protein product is CASTSLAGEGNEQFF.

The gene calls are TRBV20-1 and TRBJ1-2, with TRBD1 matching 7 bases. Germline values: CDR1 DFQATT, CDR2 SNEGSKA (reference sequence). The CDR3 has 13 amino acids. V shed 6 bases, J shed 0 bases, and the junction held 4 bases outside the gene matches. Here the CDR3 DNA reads TGCAGTGCCCCGACAGGGTCTAACTATGGCTACACCTTC. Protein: CSAPTGSNYGYTF.

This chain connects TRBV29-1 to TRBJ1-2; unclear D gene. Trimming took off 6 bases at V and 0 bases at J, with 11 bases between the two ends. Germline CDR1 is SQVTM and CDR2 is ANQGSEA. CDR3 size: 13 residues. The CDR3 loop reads CSVSERTNYGYTF. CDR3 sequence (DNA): TGCAGCGTCTCGGAACGGACTAACTATGGCTACACCTTC.

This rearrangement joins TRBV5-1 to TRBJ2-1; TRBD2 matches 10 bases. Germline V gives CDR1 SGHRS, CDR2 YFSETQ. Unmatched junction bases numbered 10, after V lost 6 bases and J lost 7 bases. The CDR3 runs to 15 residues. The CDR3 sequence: CASNTGELAGNEQFF. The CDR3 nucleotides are TGCGCCAGCAACACAGGAGAACTAGCGGGAAATGAGCAGTTCTTC.

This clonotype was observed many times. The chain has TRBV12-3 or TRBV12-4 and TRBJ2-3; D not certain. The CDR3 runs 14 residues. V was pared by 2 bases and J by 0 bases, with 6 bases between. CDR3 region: CASSLSYSTDTQYF. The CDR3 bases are TGTGCCAGCAGTTTATCTTATAGCACAGATACGCAGTATTTT.

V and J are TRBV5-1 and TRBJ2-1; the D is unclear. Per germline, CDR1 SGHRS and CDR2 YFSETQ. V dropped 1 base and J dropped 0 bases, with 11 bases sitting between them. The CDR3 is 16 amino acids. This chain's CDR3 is CASSLQAESSYNEQFF. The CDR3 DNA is TGCGCCAGCAGCTTGCAGGCGGAGAGCTCCTACAATGAGCAGTTCTTC. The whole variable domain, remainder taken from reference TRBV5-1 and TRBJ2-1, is KAGVTQTPRYLIKTRGQQVTLSCSPISGHRSVSWYQQTPGQGLQFLFEYFSETQRNKGNFPGRFSGRQFSNSRSEMNVSTLELGDSALYLCASSLQAESSYNEQFFGPGTRLTVL.

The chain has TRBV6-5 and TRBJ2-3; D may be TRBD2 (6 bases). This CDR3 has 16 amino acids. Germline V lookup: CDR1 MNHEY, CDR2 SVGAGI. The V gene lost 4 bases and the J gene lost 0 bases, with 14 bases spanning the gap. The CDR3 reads CASSFGRTTSTDTQYF. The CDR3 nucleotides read TGTGCCAGCAGTTTCGGACGGACTACTAGCACAGATACGCAGTATTTT.

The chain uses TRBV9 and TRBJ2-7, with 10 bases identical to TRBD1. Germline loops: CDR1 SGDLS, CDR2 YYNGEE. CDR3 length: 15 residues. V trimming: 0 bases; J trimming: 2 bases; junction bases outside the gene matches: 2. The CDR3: CASSVEGTGAYEQYF. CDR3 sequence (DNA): TGTGCCAGCAGCGTAGAAGGGACAGGGGCCTACGAGCAGTACTTC.